The 12 T cell receptor beta chains given below trace back to one sample, sequenced in a study of CD8 T cells in Susac syndrome. Random hexamers served to reverse transcribe roughly 0.45 to 1 ug RNA. Using its own MiXCR run on the immunoSEQ multiplex PCR reads, TCRdb lists one record per CDR3 protein. The table includes roughly 140,000 distinct CDR3 sequences, over 95% detected once. Sequenced material: CD8+ T cells from PBMCs. These receptors were collected from a human donor with multiple sclerosis.

In this sample, this clonotype turned up once. The rearrangement joins TRBV7-9 to TRBJ2-2, with D hard to call. Germline V lookup: CDR1 SEHNR, CDR2 FQNEAQ (reference sequence). There are 13 residues in the CDR3. V was pared by 6 bases and J by 5 bases, with 10 bases between. CDR3 nucleotides: TGTGCCAGCAGTTCCGGTCATACCGGGGAGCTGTTTTTT. Translation: CASSSGHTGELFF.

The V call is TRBV12-3 or TRBV12-4, the J call TRBJ2-5; the D gene is possibly TRBD2 (5 bases). V was shortened by 2 bases and J by 5 bases, with 15 bases between the two germline ends. This CDR3 has 15 amino acids. CDR3 DNA sequence: TGTGCCAGCAGTTTACGGGGAACAGAAAGGGAGACCCAGTACTTC. It encodes CASSLRGTERETQYF.

The table lists this clonotype with a count of one. V usage is TRBV30 and J usage is TRBJ2-2; tentatively, D is TRBD1 (6 bases). The CDR3 extends over 13 amino acids. V was shortened by 5 bases and J by 7 bases, with 14 bases between the two germline ends. CDR1 and CDR2 (germline): GTSNPN, SVGIG (reference sequence). As DNA, the CDR3 is TGTGCCTGGGAAACAGGGCCGGGCGGGGAGCTGTTTTTT. It encodes CAWETGPGGELFF.

This clonotype is a singleton in its sample. V is TRBV4-1 and J is TRBJ1-2; D gene uncertain. CDR1 is MGHRA, CDR2 YSYEKL, per germline. There are 13 residues in the CDR3. The V end was cut by 4 bases, the J end by 4 bases, with 10 bases between. The CDR3: CASSPLGSYGYTF. The CDR3 nucleotides are TGCGCCAGCAGCCCCCTCGGCTCCTATGGCTACACCTTC.

This chain joins TRBV29-1 and TRBJ2-2; TRBD2 is a possible D gene (5 bases). Germline assignment: CDR1 SQVTM and CDR2 ANQGSEA. This CDR3 is built from 14 residues. The V end lost 4 bases, the J end lost 2 bases, and 11 bases lay between the germline ends. CDR3 residues: CSVGRDVNTGELFF. In nucleotides, the CDR3 is TGCAGCGTTGGTCGGGATGTTAACACCGGGGAGCTGTTTTTT.

V and J are TRBV20-1 and TRBJ2-2, with D maybe TRBD1 (5 bases). There are 13 residues in the CDR3. Germline lookup yields CDR1 DFQATT and CDR2 SNEGSKA (reference sequence). The CDR3 reads CSSPGPNTGELFF. The CDR3 bases are TGCAGCTCCCCAGGGCCAAACACCGGGGAGCTGTTTTTT.

The chain joins TRBV14 to TRBJ2-1, with D unresolved. V was pared by 4 bases and J by 1 base, with 14 bases between. The CDR3 is made up of 16 amino acids. Germline V gene sequence: CDR1 SGHDN, CDR2 FVKESK. This CDR3 reads CASSPSPDISYNEQFF. In DNA form, the CDR3 reads TGTGCCAGCAGCCCGTCTCCTGACATATCCTACAATGAGCAGTTCTTC. The entire variable domain, with the rest obtained from reference TRBV14 and TRBJ2-1, is as follows: EAGVTQFPSHSVIEKGQTVTLRCDPISGHDNLYWYRRVMGKEIKFLLHFVKESKQDESGMPNNRFLAERTGGTYSTLKVQPAELEDSGVYFCASSPSPDISYNEQFFGPGTRLTVL.

The rearrangement joins TRBV5-4 to TRBJ2-1; D tentatively reads TRBD1 or TRBD2 (6 bases each). The germline gives CDR1 SGHNT, CDR2 YYREEE (reference sequence). Trimming removed 1 base from V and 2 bases from J, with 16 bases in between. This CDR3 is 17 amino acids long. The CDR3 DNA reads TGTGCCAGCAGCTTGTGGGGGGACAATGTCCCCTACAATGAGCAGTTCTTC. As protein: CASSLWGDNVPYNEQFF.

The chain combines TRBV30 with TRBJ2-2, with D tentatively TRBD2 (6 bases). CDR1 GTSNPN and CDR2 SVGIG come from the germline V gene (reference sequence). The V gene lost 2 bases and the J gene lost 4 bases, with 17 bases spanning the gap. CDR3 size: 16 residues. CDR3: CAWSTPPLAPTGELFF. In DNA form, the CDR3 reads TGTGCCTGGAGTACCCCCCCCCTAGCGCCCACCGGGGAGCTGTTTTTT.

This sequence joins TRBV29-1 and TRBJ2-1; 9 bases agree with TRBD1. The CDR3 contains 16 residues. The V and J ends lost 3 bases and 9 bases, in that order; junction bases with no gene match: 15. CDR1 is SQVTM and CDR2 is ANQGSEA in the germline V gene. The CDR3 region is CSVEPRTGTGFREQFF. CDR3 DNA sequence: TGCAGCGTTGAGCCGCGGACCGGGACAGGGTTTCGTGAGCAGTTCTTC.

The chain uses TRBV20-1 and TRBJ1-1; 8 nucleotides line up with TRBD1. V was clipped by 0 bases and J by 1 base; unmatched bases: 10. The CDR3 is made up of 17 amino acids. Germline CDR1 reads DFQATT; CDR2 reads SNEGSKA (reference sequence). The CDR3 reads CSARDSSTTGENTEAFF. CDR3 DNA: TGCAGTGCTAGAGATTCCTCAACGACAGGGGAGAACACTGAAGCTTTCTTT.

J is TRBJ1-1 and V is TRBV29-1, with 7 bases that match TRBD1. The CDR3 extends over 13 amino acids. Germline lookup yields CDR1 SQVTM and CDR2 ANQGSEA. V lost 1 base to trimming and J lost 8 bases; unmatched junction nucleotides: 7. CDR3 sequence (DNA): TGCAGCGTTGAAGTTGACAGGGCCGCAGAAGCTTTCTTT. It specifies CSVEVDRAAEAFF.